This T cell receptor beta chain was profiled in a study of cytomegalovirus exposure and HLA in healthy donors (dated by TCRdb to about 2017). For the study in its entirety: According to an earlier analysis of a few hundred of the donors, roughly 180 million T cells yielded 117 million unique TCR beta sequences and about 300 Gb of sequence data. The study profiled the T cell repertoires of around 700 subjects by immunosequencing and related them to cytomegalovirus serostatus. High-throughput TCR immunosequencing, statistical association of individual TCRs with disease status, and machine learning were combined to predict cytomegalovirus infection status. HLA typing included class I and class II loci at four-digit resolution. In a later genetic analysis, genome-wide SNP genotypes for 398 of the 666 donors were used, and that subset was treated as a discovery cohort. Rather than drawing on any new phenotypic data, the later analysis identified candidate immune exposures from TCR beta sequences and the way those sequences occurred across donors. An early release covering more than 500 HLA-typed donors comprised roughly 300 gigabases of sequencing data and about 90 million unique TCR sequences. An earlier analysis of some 500 of the donors applied high-throughput TCR beta sequencing to assess whether each TCR beta V gene segment acted as functional or pseudogenic. A later analysis re-analyzed previously published TCR beta repertoires from several hundred donors and added high-resolution HLA genotyping to study TCR occurrence patterns. Of the approximately 400 genotyped donors, more than 75% were placed in the genetic ancestry cluster associated with self-reported Caucasian donors. Four or five DR-DQ haplotypes were treated as single units for association and clustering because of strong linkage in the cohort. Along with the roughly 670-subject first cohort, a separate validation cohort of approximately 110 different subjects was used. Donor age, sex, ethnicity and CMV serostatus were compiled alongside the repertoire data. The number of typed donors differed by locus: roughly 629-640 for A, B, C, DRB1 and DQB1; approximately 520 for DQA1; over 600 for DPA1; and around 490 for DPB1. Across 398 genotyped donors of the cohort, an average of roughly 250,000 unique TCR beta nucleotide sequences per donor were sequenced, and 15% to 20% of those sequences were non-productive. The study aimed to test whether signatures of past pathogen exposure could be identified by cataloging public T cell receptors. All discovery cohort repertoires had been generated using a single sequencing platform. Results the study describes overall, beyond this receptor: In both the original and validation cohorts, the classifier was reported to diagnose cytomegalovirus status with high specificity and sensitivity. HLA typing was unavailable for some donors at each locus, so association tests used only the typed subset. A few of the identified cytomegalovirus-associated TCR beta chains were confirmed in vitro to be specific for cytomegalovirus antigens. An association between a missense DCLRE1C variant and V-gene and J-gene trimming of TCR beta chains was found in a later genetic analysis and replicated in an independent cohort. Specific HLA alleles were associated with roughly 17,000 TCR beta sequences at a false discovery rate of 0.05 in a later analysis. Strong co-occurrence of HLA alleles, especially DR and DQ, made assigning TCR associations to individual alleles difficult. Because the 87-base-pair reads could not distinguish some IMGT-functional V segments, including TRBV6-2 and TRBV6-3, those segments were excluded. In the study, about 150 TCR beta chains were listed as associated with cytomegalovirus. Several of the top co-occurrence clusters appeared to be linked to parvovirus B19, influenza, CMV and Epstein-Barr virus, according to a later analysis. Compared with equally common non-associated chains, HLA-associated TCR beta chains in a later analysis were more clonally expanded and had lower generation probabilities. Broadly in line with IMGT annotations, most TCR beta V segments showed up in productive rearrangements about 87% or about 30% of the time in an earlier analysis of approximately 600 of the donors. Roughly uniform sequencing depth across donors was assumed in presence/absence analyses, although this assumption may not hold. The earlier analysis of a few hundred of the donors excluded some 15 rarely observed V segments, including chromosome 9 orphons, because counts were too low. Correlated functional status among segregating V segments might reflect linkage disequilibrium, but an unknown experimental factor could not be ruled out. The sequencing pipeline was judged likely to have produced a cluster of highly shared sequence variants as a technical artifact. While some public TCRs were present in many individuals, most TCR sequences turned up only very rarely across donors. According to the authors, the approach could potentially be generalized to other disease states and immunological phenotypes. For the cohort, immune exposure information was limited to CMV serostatus. A later genetic analysis reported fewer N-insertions in productive TCRs among donors in an Asian-associated ancestry cluster than the roughly 620-donor mean. In this cohort, only TCR beta chains were sequenced, and detectable features were limited by the absence of alpha or paired-chain data. A later analysis found that most CMV-associated TCR beta chains appeared HLA-restricted, with HLA associations seemingly driven largely by CMV exposure. In a later analysis, the rate of TCR association differed among HLA loci, with DRB1 alleles having the most associated TCRs and HLA-C alleles having the fewest. A further reported finding was that TCR beta sequences accurately predicted the HLA-A and HLA-B alleles for most subjects in the first cohort.

The library was generated by the immunoSEQ multiplex PCR assay. A mixture of 60 forward primers for TCR Vbeta segments and 13 reverse primers for TCR Jbeta segments was used in the multiplex PCR. A multiplex PCR assay on genomic DNA amplified the CDR3 region of rearranged TCR beta genes. Amplified TCR beta libraries were sequenced as 87-base-pair reads on the Illumina HiSeq System. The source study handled its data this way. In a later analysis, roughly 80 million unique TCR beta chains were counted across the approximately 640 repertoires, and approximately 9.9 million of these chains were shared by at least two donors. A nearest-neighbor algorithm error-corrected the raw reads and collapsed the reads into unique sequences, merging closely related sequences to remove PCR and sequencing errors. CDR3 sequences were aligned to IMGT reference sequences to assign V, D and J gene segments. Each retained sequence needed at least a six-nucleotide match to both a V gene segment and a J gene segment. Rearrangements were called productive when the CDR3 lacked stop codons and stayed in frame with V and J; all others were non-productive. Following IMGT convention, CDR3 was defined as the stretch from the second conserved V-encoded cysteine up to the conserved J-encoded phenylalanine. The earlier analysis of about 590 of the donors excluded sequences that lacked an unambiguous match to a single V gene segment. In an earlier analysis of several hundred of the donors, a V segment was called functional when productive rearrangements were above 56.7%, and segregating when the standard deviation between donors exceeded 5%. To diagnose cytomegalovirus status from the catalog of TCR beta chain sequences, a statistical classification framework was built. In a later analysis, V and J genes were assigned by comparing TCR nucleotide sequences against IMGT/GENE-DB human TR gene sequences. The TCRdist pipeline was used in a later analysis to assign CDR3 sequences and most-parsimonious VDJ recombination scenarios. In a later analysis, each TCR beta chain was defined by its CDR3 amino acid sequence together with its V-gene family, and reads without a unique V-gene family were excluded. A later analysis removed 550 to 650 highly shared, low-generation-probability nucleotide sequences to deal with suspected cross-contamination and a sequencing artifact. In a later analysis, a clonal expansion index was calculated for each public chain from normalized within-repertoire ranks of inferred template counts. In a later analysis, generation probabilities were computed using a VDJ recombination model fitted to out-of-frame rearrangements, and the results were checked against IGoR. A later analysis scored TCR-TCR, TCR-HLA and TCR-CMV co-occurrence with hypergeometric tests, applying a repertoire-size bias correction to TCR pairs. False discovery rates were estimated in a later analysis by permuting HLA or CMV assignments 20 times. In a later analysis, co-occurring TCRs were grouped using DBSCAN, and TCRdist sequence similarity was added for clustering within HLA-allele-positive subsets. For co-occurrence clustering, repertoires with fewer than 30,000 or more than 120,000 public chains were excluded, along with a handful of repertoires with anomalous nucleotide sharing. This immuneACCESS table, as held by TCRdb, lists in-frame sequences with V and J called but not all clones. Of the missing ones, under half trace to an unresolved V gene in checked studies; the others have no known cause. Clonal size and the V and J genes are those of that table, whereas D and trimming came from the DNA. The sample table lists about 160,000 clones, roughly 79% of them with a count of one. Around 1.5% of the sample is taken by the ten largest.

As concerns this clone: Its antigen target is currently unknown. No base quality information exists; no much larger clone differs at one position.

Spanning cysteine to phenylalanine, the CDR3 consists of 16 amino acids. Just CDR3 DNA is preserved here, 48 bases in frame from base 1. CDR1 and CDR2 were assigned from the germline V gene (reference sequence) as LNHDA and SQIVND. V is shortened by 3 bases, J by 1 base, and the region joining them spans 16 bases. In total, approximately 700 healthy bone marrow donors made up the cohort. At the time of sampling, all cohort members were nominally healthy, though unrecorded immune exposures were likely present. The donor was CMV seronegative and belonged to the group of more than 300 seronegative cohort members. Every donor gave a peripheral blood sample, and the peripheral blood mononuclear cells from that sample were used for TCR beta sequencing. Genomic DNA extraction from the blood cell samples was performed with the Qiagen DNeasy Blood Extraction Kit.

Sequencing input: PBMCs. The rearranged chain carries TRBV19 and TRBJ2-7; TRBD2 is possibly the D segment (6 matching bases). This clonotype was obtained from a man aged 40-49 years in good health and CMV-seronegative. The CDR3 region: CASSMVGGVPSYEQYF. Here is the DNA: TGTGCCAGTAGTATGGTCGGAGGGGTCCCTTCCTACGAGCAGTACTTC.